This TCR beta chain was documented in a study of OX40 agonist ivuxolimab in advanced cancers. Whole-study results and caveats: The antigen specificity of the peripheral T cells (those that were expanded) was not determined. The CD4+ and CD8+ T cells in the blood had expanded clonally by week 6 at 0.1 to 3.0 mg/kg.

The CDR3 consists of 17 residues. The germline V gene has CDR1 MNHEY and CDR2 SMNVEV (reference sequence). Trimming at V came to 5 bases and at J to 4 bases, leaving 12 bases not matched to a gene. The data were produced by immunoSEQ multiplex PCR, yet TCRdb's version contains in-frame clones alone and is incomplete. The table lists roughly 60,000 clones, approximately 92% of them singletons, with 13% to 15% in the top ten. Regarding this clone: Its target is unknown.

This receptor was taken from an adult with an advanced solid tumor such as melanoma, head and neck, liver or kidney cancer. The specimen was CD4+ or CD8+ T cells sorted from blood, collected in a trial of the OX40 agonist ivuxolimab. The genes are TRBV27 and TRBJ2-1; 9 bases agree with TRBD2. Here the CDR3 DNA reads TGTGCCAGCAGTCTCTCCCCGGGACTAGCCGGTTACAATGAGCAGTTCTTC. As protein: CASSLSPGLAGYNEQFF.